Sequencing of this T cell receptor beta chain was carried out in a study of cytomegalovirus exposure and HLA in healthy donors. Overall study: In an early release, HLA-typed donors contributed about 79 million unique TCR sequences.

A note on this clone: The antigen is not known.

The primer mix had 60 Vbeta and 13 Jbeta primers. Sequencing was performed with immunoSEQ multiplex PCR; in TCRdb, only in-frame clones are kept and a portion is missing. Seen here are 200,000 or so clones, just over 75% observed once, and the top ten hold roughly 0.62%. There are 14 residues in the CDR3. Germline V lookup: CDR1 MNHNY, CDR2 SVGAGI (reference sequence). The ends lost 6 bases at V and 6 bases at J; junction bases unmatched: 7. Study results and limitations: In a later analysis, an Asian-associated ancestry cluster reportedly showed fewer N-insertions than the approximately 700-donor mean. Among TCR sequences, most were rare, though some public TCRs appeared in many donors.

This rearrangement joins TRBV6-6 to TRBJ2-7; 11 bases are a match to TRBD2. Material: PBMCs. This TCR was recovered from a man in his late teens or twenties in good health and CMV-seronegative. CDR3 sequence: CASSTSGRAGEQYF. CDR3 DNA: TGTGCCAGCAGCACTAGCGGGAGAGCAGGCGAGCAGTACTTC.